This is a list of T cell receptor beta chains from one sample in a study of memory CD4+ T cells and cytomegalovirus serostatus. TCRdb's table, derived via immunoSEQ multiplex PCR, lists solely in-frame clones and lacks some. The table includes about 82,000 clones, 65% to 85% detected once. The sample was memory CD4+ T cells from blood. The source is an adult in good health and CMV-seronegative. The CDR3 runs from the conserved cysteine through the conserved F or W. A D gene is named only where the DNA matches it firmly. Not every row has a clone size; where given, it reads once, few, many or a size class.

v_gene	abundance	j_gene	d_gene	CDR3aa	CDR3nt
TRBV5-6	NA	TRBJ1-2	NA	CASSLGGVQGGYTF	TGTGCCAGCAGCTTGGGTGGCGTACAGGGTGGCTACACCTTC
TRBV5-1	NA	TRBJ2-2	TRBD1	CASRQGQGRTGELFF	TGCGCCAGCAGACAAGGACAGGGCCGCACCGGGGAGCTGTTTTTT
TRBV19	NA	TRBJ1-4	NA	CASSPQVSTNEKLFF	TGTGCCAGTAGTCCACAGGTTTCAACTAATGAAAAACTGTTTTTT
TRBV9	NA	TRBJ1-2	NA	CASSVGGYGYTF	TGTGCCAGCAGCGTAGGTGGCTATGGCTACACCTTC
TRBV7-9	NA	TRBJ1-1	NA	CASSLVSGRGTEAFF	TGTGCCAGCAGCCTAGTTTCGGGCAGGGGCACTGAAGCTTTCTTT
TRBV19	NA	TRBJ1-4	TRBD1	CASSGGDRDHEKLFF	TGTGCCAGTAGTGGGGGGGACAGGGATCATGAAAAACTGTTTTTT
TRBV11-2	NA	TRBJ1-1	NA	CASSQDRHTEAFF	TGTGCCAGCAGCCAGGACAGACACACTGAAGCTTTCTTT
TRBV10-3	NA	TRBJ1-3	TRBD1	CAISAGTGLNGNTIYF	TGTGCCATCAGTGCCGGGACAGGCCTGAATGGAAACACCATATATTTT
TRBV4-2	NA	TRBJ2-5	NA	CASSQGGRGETQYF	TGTGCCAGCAGCCAAGGAGGGCGCGGGGAGACCCAGTACTTC
TRBV5-4	NA	TRBJ2-1	NA	CASSLGWGGPNEQFF	TGTGCCAGCAGCTTGGGTTGGGGGGGCCCTAATGAGCAGTTCTTC
TRBV2	few	TRBJ2-6	NA	CASSEESARSGANVLTF	TGTGCCAGCAGTGAAGAGTCAGCCCGCTCTGGGGCCAACGTCCTGACTTTC
TRBV19	NA	TRBJ1-5	NA	CASSPSRQPQHF	TGTGCCAGTAGTCCCTCTAGGCAGCCCCAGCATTTT
TRBV5-1	NA	TRBJ2-5	TRBD2	CASSFPSGGAGETQYF	TGCGCCAGCAGCTTCCCTAGCGGGGGGGCTGGAGAGACCCAGTACTTC
TRBV7-7	once	TRBJ2-1	NA	CASSWRPLTYNEQFF	TGTGCTAGCAGTTGGAGGCCTTTAACCTACAATGAGCAGTTCTTC
TRBV6-5	NA	TRBJ2-3	NA	CASSYSRATDTQYF	TGTGCCAGCAGTTACTCGAGAGCCACAGATACGCAGTATTTT
TRBV7-3	few	TRBJ1-6	NA	CASSLGRADNSPLHF	TGTGCCAGCAGCTTGGGCAGGGCGGATAATTCACCCCTCCACTTT
TRBV5-1	NA	TRBJ1-1	NA	CASSLAPDTEAFF	TGCGCCAGCAGCTTGGCCCCGGACACTGAAGCTTTCTTT
TRBV5-4	NA	TRBJ1-1	NA	CACSRAASMNTEAFF	TGTGCCTGCTCCCGGGCCGCTTCTATGAACACTGAAGCTTTCTTT
TRBV28	NA	TRBJ2-3	TRBD1	CASSSIQQGFTDTQYF	TGTGCCAGCAGTTCGATACAACAGGGGTTCACAGATACGCAGTATTTT
TRBV5-1	NA	TRBJ2-2	TRBD2	CASTGGRVPGELFF	TGCGCCAGCACGGGAGGACGGGTCCCCGGGGAGCTGTTTTTT
TRBV21-1	NA	TRBJ1-1	NA	CASSKRWGCRGETEAFF	TGTGCCAGCAGCAAAAGGTGGGGGTGCAGGGGAGAGACTGAAGCTTTCTTT
TRBV7-9	NA	TRBJ2-2	NA	CASRGRGGNTGELFF	TGTGCCAGCCGCGGGAGAGGGGGCAACACCGGGGAGCTGTTTTTT
TRBV5-4	NA	TRBJ2-1	NA	CASSLRGYNEQFF	TGTGCCAGCAGCTTGCGGGGGTACAATGAGCAGTTCTTC
TRBV4-2	NA	TRBJ2-7	TRBD2	CASRVASGGAYEQYF	TGTGCCAGCAGAGTCGCTAGCGGGGGGGCTTACGAGCAGTACTTC